This TCR beta chain originates from a study of cytomegalovirus exposure and HLA in healthy donors. Comment on this clone: The antigen remains unidentified.

PCR amplification relied on 60 Vbeta primers (plus 13 Jbeta primers). Clones were read by immunoSEQ multiplex PCR, and TCRdb kept only the in-frame ones, dropping some. The specimen's table records some 130,000 clones. Overall study results and limits: Trimming of TCR beta V- and J-genes showed a link, identified in a later analysis, to a missense DCLRE1C variant.

Trimming cost V 6 bases and J 0 bases, with 7 bases left between them. Germline CDR1 SNHLY, CDR2 FYNNEI. The CDR3 consists of 13 residues. This clonotype was sampled from an older woman in good health and CMV-seronegative. Sequencing was carried out using PBMCs. The gene calls are TRBV2 and TRBJ2-3; D gene uncertain. CDR3 amino acids: CASSLYSTDTQYF. CDR3 nucleotides: TGTGCCAGCAGCCTATACAGCACAGATACGCAGTATTTT.